This note documents a single T cell receptor (beta chain) sequence. The target antigen is unknown. From germline, CDR1 is SGHVS and CDR2 FQNEAQ. Trimming pared 1 base from V and 9 bases from J, leaving 13 bases between. The CDR3 extends over 15 amino acids. This entry belongs to a study of T cell responses to AZD1222 COVID-19 vaccine. Measured with immunoSEQ multiplex PCR; TCRdb has only the in-frame clones, and not every one. The sample lists about 130,000 clones; under 95% were seen once. Study-wide results and limits: Across the whole spike, CD4 TCRs peaked at regions 160-218 and 743-854. Two doses of AZD1222 preceded a rise in Spike-specific TCR breadth and depth.

This receptor was identified in an adult in good health. The genes are TRBV7-8 and TRBJ1-6; D gene ambiguous. Specimen: peripheral blood, collected on day 0 of AZD1222 vaccination. CDR3 sequence: CASSLGMSRGSPLHF. The CDR3 DNA follows: TGTGCCAGCAGCTTAGGGATGTCTCGAGGTTCACCCCTCCACTTT.